A selection of T cell receptor beta chains follows, all from one sample in a study of cytomegalovirus exposure and HLA in healthy donors. The assay was immunoSEQ multiplex PCR, and TCRdb's table has in-frame clones only and misses some. The sample includes 150,000 to 200,000 clones, about 90% of them seen just once. The specimen sequenced was PBMCs. The source is a man aged 18 to 30 in good health and CMV-seropositive. The CDR3 runs from the conserved cysteine through the conserved F or W. The order of the fields is J gene, D gene, V gene, CDR3 DNA, CDR3 protein. The D gene is left open where the match is weak.

J gene: TRBJ2-2; D gene: -; V gene: TRBV7-9; CDR3 DNA: TGTGCCAGCAGCCTAACTAGTAGCACCAACACCGGGGAGCTGTTTTTT; CDR3 protein: CASSLTSSTNTGELFF
J gene: TRBJ2-2; D gene: -; V gene: TRBV27; CDR3 DNA: TGTGCCAGCAGTTTGCTTCGGACTAAAACGAACCCCACCGGGGAGCTGTTTTTT; CDR3 protein: CASSLLRTKTNPTGELFF
J gene: TRBJ2-2; D gene: -; V gene: TRBV4-1; CDR3 DNA: TGCGCCAGCAGCTGGGGACAAGTAAGAACCGGGGAGCTGTTTTTT; CDR3 protein: CASSWGQVRTGELFF
J gene: TRBJ2-7; D gene: -; V gene: TRBV27; CDR3 DNA: TGTGCCAGCAGTCTATCCCTGGGGGCTACCTACGAGCAGTACTTC; CDR3 protein: CASSLSLGATYEQYF
J gene: TRBJ1-2; D gene: -; V gene: TRBV7-8; CDR3 DNA: TGTGCCAGCAGCTTAGCGCTACTATCCCATGGCTACACCTTC; CDR3 protein: CASSLALLSHGYTF
J gene: TRBJ2-2; D gene: -; V gene: TRBV7-3; CDR3 DNA: TGTGCCAGCAGCTACTTTGGGCTCCGGGGTCCCGGGGAGCTGTTTTTT; CDR3 protein: CASSYFGLRGPGELFF
J gene: TRBJ2-1; D gene: TRBD2; V gene: TRBV4-1; CDR3 DNA: TGCGCCAGCAGCCAAGGCACTAGCGGGAGACTCGGCAATGAGCAGTTCTTC; CDR3 protein: CASSQGTSGRLGNEQFF
J gene: TRBJ2-7; D gene: TRBD2; V gene: TRBV27; CDR3 DNA: TGTGCCAGCAGCCAAGCGGGGAGCTCCTACGAGCAGTACTTC; CDR3 protein: CASSQAGSSYEQYF
J gene: TRBJ2-5; D gene: -; V gene: TRBV6-1; CDR3 DNA: TGTGCCAGCACTAAACTCCAGGGCCAAGAGACCCAGTACTTC; CDR3 protein: CASTKLQGQETQYF
J gene: TRBJ2-1; D gene: TRBD2; V gene: TRBV27; CDR3 DNA: TGTGCCAGCAGTCCTCTGACTAGCGGGAGAGGGGACAATGAGCAGTTCTTC; CDR3 protein: CASSPLTSGRGDNEQFF
J gene: TRBJ1-2; D gene: -; V gene: TRBV7-4; CDR3 DNA: TGTGCCAGCAGCTTAAAATGGGGCCTGACGGTAGGCTACACCTTC; CDR3 protein: CASSLKWGLTVGYTF